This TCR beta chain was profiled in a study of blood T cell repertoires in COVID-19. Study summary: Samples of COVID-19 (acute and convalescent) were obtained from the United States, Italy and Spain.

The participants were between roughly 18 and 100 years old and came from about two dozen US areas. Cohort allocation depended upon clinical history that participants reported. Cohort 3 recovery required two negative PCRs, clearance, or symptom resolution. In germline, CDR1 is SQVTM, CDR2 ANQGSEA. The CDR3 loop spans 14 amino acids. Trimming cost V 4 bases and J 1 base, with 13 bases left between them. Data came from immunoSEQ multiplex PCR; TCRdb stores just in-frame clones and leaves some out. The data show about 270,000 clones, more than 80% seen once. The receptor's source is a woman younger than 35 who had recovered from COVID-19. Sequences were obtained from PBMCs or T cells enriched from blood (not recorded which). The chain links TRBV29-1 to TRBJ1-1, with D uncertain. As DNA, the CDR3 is TGCAGCGTTGTGGGGAGACGGGCGAACACTGAAGCTTTCTTT. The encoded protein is CSVVGRRANTEAFF.